These 19 T cell receptor beta chains were all obtained from the same sample, sequenced in a study of beta chain features in type 1 diabetes. Expressed TCRB transcripts got sequenced, as all isolated RNA was reverse transcribed. Data came from immunoSEQ multiplex PCR; TCRdb stores just in-frame clones and leaves some out. The sample has 250,000 to 350,000 clones; around 15% are singletons. The sample consisted of central memory CD4+ T cells from blood. All receptors derive from a man between 25 and 39 years old in good health.

This chain links TRBV11-2 with TRBJ2-1; 10 bases map to TRBD2. The CDR3 runs to 14 residues. CDR1 and CDR2 from the germline V gene are SGHAT and FQNNGV. Trimming cost V 5 bases and J 7 bases; bases outside gene matches: 5. The DNA of the CDR3 is TGTGCCAGCAGCCCCCGGACTAGCGGTAATGAGCAGTTCTTC. This sequence encodes CASSPRTSGNEQFF.

This clone has a handful of counts. The rearrangement uses TRBV11-2 and TRBJ2-3, with TRBD2 matching over 7 bases. Losses at the gene ends were 1 base for V and 6 bases for J; bases not matched to a gene: 7. Per germline, CDR1 SGHAT and CDR2 FQNNGV. The CDR3 covers 15 residues. The CDR3 DNA is TGTGCCAGCAGCTTAGTTCGGCTCGGGAGGGATACGCAGTATTTT. It is translated as CASSLVRLGRDTQYF.

J is TRBJ1-5 and V is TRBV2; D is ambiguous. The germline V and J ends were trimmed by 3 bases and 3 bases, with 9 bases remaining between them. CDR3 length: 14 amino acids. Germline assignment: CDR1 SNHLY and CDR2 FYNNEI. The CDR3, as DNA: TGTGCCAGCAGTGATATCTCCCACAATCAGCCCCAGCATTTT. Amino acid sequence: CASSDISHNQPQHF.

The V call is TRBV10-1, the J call TRBJ1-1; possible D gene TRBD1, 6 bases. Between the trimmed V and J ends, which lost 5 bases and 9 bases, there was a span of 19 bases. Per the germline V gene, CDR1 is WNHNN and CDR2 is SYGVQD (reference sequence). The CDR3 extends over 14 amino acids. The CDR3 DNA reads as TGCGCCAGCAGTAAGGGGGGGACTGCCAAAAAAGCTTTCTTT. It specifies CASSKGGTAKKAFF.

The J gene is TRBJ2-5, the V gene TRBV5-1; D is possibly TRBD2 (5 bases). Trimming took 1 base from V and 1 from J, leaving 11 bases between them. In germline, CDR1 is SGHRS, CDR2 YFSETQ. The CDR3 sequence is 15 residues long. CDR3 sequence (DNA): TGCGCCAGCAGCTTGTCCGGCGGGCCCCAAGAGACCCAGTACTTC. It translates to CASSLSGGPQETQYF.

The J gene is TRBJ1-1, the V gene TRBV16, with D perhaps matching TRBD1 (5 bases). CDR3 length: 15 residues. V lost 0 bases to trimming and J lost 1 base, with 9 bases between them. Germline V lookup: CDR1 KGHSY, CDR2 FQNENV. CDR3 coding DNA: TGTGCCAGCAGCCAATCGCGGGGGAAGAACACTGAAGCTTTCTTT. This gives the protein CASSQSRGKNTEAFF. The variable domain in full, with the rest retrieved from reference TRBV16 and TRBJ1-1, is GEEVAQTPKHLVRGEGQKAKLYCAPIKGHSYVFWYQQVLKNEFKFLISFQNENVFDETGMPKERFSAKCLPNSPCSLEIQATKLEDSAVYFCASSQSRGKNTEAFFGQGTRLTVV.

The chain is built from TRBV5-6 and TRBJ2-4; D call uncertain. V gave up 2 bases and J gave up 0 bases, with 15 bases separating them. Germline-derived CDR1 and CDR2 are SGHDT and YYEEEE. The CDR3 runs to 17 residues. DNA of the CDR3: TGTGCCAGCAGCTTCCAGGTTCTAACCCTAGCCAAAAACATTCAGTACTTC. Translated, it gives CASSFQVLTLAKNIQYF.

The chain has TRBV4-1 and TRBJ1-2; D unresolved. There are 13 residues in the CDR3. With 4 bases removed from V and 1 base from J, the gap between germline ends came to 7 bases. The V gene's germline CDR1 is MGHRA and CDR2 YSYEKL. As DNA, the CDR3 is TGCGCCAGCAGCCTGCCAGATAACTATGGCTACACCTTC. Protein sequence: CASSLPDNYGYTF.

CDR3 region: CASSLFPDQPQHF. DNA of the CDR3: TGCGCCAGCAGCCTATTCCCGGATCAGCCCCAGCATTTT. The chain combines TRBV5-1 with TRBJ1-5; D call uncertain. V shed 4 bases and J shed 5 bases, with 10 bases lying between them. In germline, CDR1 is SGHRS, CDR2 YFSETQ. This CDR3 is built from 13 residues.

This clone was seen only a few times. The genes are TRBV29-1 and TRBJ1-2; D possibly corresponds to TRBD1 (6 bases). Germline loops: CDR1 SQVTM, CDR2 ANQGSEA. The CDR3 extends over 15 amino acids. V was clipped by 3 bases and J by 4 bases, with 18 bases between them. CDR3 amino acids: CSVDKEGRGLYGYTF. In DNA, the CDR3 is TGCAGCGTTGATAAGGAGGGCAGGGGCCTCTATGGCTACACCTTC.

The chain employs TRBV6-5 and TRBJ2-1, with D perhaps TRBD2 (5 bases). Trimming left V 7 bases short and J 9 bases short, with 19 bases between. The CDR3 has 14 amino acids. Per germline, CDR1 MNHEY and CDR2 SVGAGI. Here the CDR3 reads CASNPASRLSEQFF. CDR3 nucleotides: TGTGCCAGCAACCCCGCTAGCAGGCTCAGTGAGCAGTTCTTC.

The CDR3 spells CASSLTGGNQPQHF. The CDR3 bases are TGTGCCAGCAGTTTGACAGGGGGCAATCAGCCCCAGCATTTT. V and J are TRBV6-1 and TRBJ1-5; TRBD1 matches at 8 bases. The germline V gene encodes CDR1 MNHNS and CDR2 SASEGT. With 5 bases clipped from V and 2 bases from J, the junction kept 2 bases outside the gene matches. The CDR3 has 14 amino acids.

The V and J genes are TRBV5-4 and TRBJ2-7, with 10 bases aligning to TRBD1. Germline V gene data show CDR1 as SGHNT and CDR2 as YYREEE (reference sequence). The CDR3 is 14 amino acids. Germline trimming cut 6 bases from V and 2 bases from J; bases unmatched to any gene: 5. CDR3 sequence: CASTPGQGTYEQYF. CDR3 DNA sequence: TGTGCCAGCACCCCGGGACAGGGGACCTACGAGCAGTACTTC.

The rearrangement links TRBV4-3 to TRBJ1-2, with TRBD1 as a possible D gene (5 bases). Looked up from germline, CDR1 is LGHNA and CDR2 is YSLEER. The CDR3 contains 15 residues. Trimming took off 0 bases at V and 7 bases at J, with 15 bases between the two ends. The CDR3 reads CASSQDRAGYGGYTF. The CDR3 DNA reads as TGCGCCAGCAGCCAAGACCGGGCAGGGTATGGTGGCTACACCTTC.

This clone was observed a handful of times. The rearrangement links TRBV7-2 to TRBJ2-3, with D perhaps given as TRBD1 or TRBD2 (7 bases each). V lost 4 bases and J 5 bases, leaving 19 bases between the germline ends. This CDR3 comprises 16 residues. CDR1 and CDR2 (germline): SGHTA, FQGNSA. As DNA, the CDR3 is TGTGCCAGCAGCTCCGCAGGGAGGGGGCAAGAAGATACGCAGTATTTT. Amino acids: CASSSAGRGQEDTQYF.

Only a few counts were recorded for this clone. The chain has TRBV6-5 and TRBJ2-7; D is possibly TRBD2 (5 bases). Germline-derived CDR1 and CDR2 are MNHEY and SVGAGI. V lost 8 bases to trimming and J lost 5 bases, with 16 bases between them. This CDR3 has 13 residues. CDR3 bases: TGTGCCAGCTCGAGGGTGGCCACGAACGAGCAGTACTTC. Protein: CASSRVATNEQYF.

The chain combines TRBV5-1 with TRBJ2-7, with D unresolved. Trimming shortened V by 3 bases and J by 0 bases, and 13 bases separated the two germline ends. Germline CDR1 reads SGHRS; CDR2 reads YFSETQ. This CDR3 has 15 residues. The CDR3 loop is CASSSGQEISYEQYF. CDR3 sequence (DNA): TGCGCCAGCAGCTCGGGCCAGGAGATCTCCTACGAGCAGTACTTC.

The chain couples TRBV2 to TRBJ1-2, with a weak D call TRBD1 (5 bases). There are 12 residues in the CDR3. The germline V gene has CDR1 SNHLY and CDR2 FYNNEI. The V end was cut by 4 bases, the J end by 8 bases, with 11 bases between. This chain's CDR3 is CASSVGRTGYTF. DNA of the CDR3: TGTGCCAGCAGTGTGGGCCGGACAGGCTACACCTTC.

This clone was observed a few times. The CDR3 nucleotides read TGTGCCAGCAGCCGGGACAGGGGCGAGCAGCCCCAGCATTTT. This translates into CASSRDRGEQPQHF. The chain couples TRBV2 to TRBJ1-5; TRBD1 matches 10 bases. V lost 6 bases, J lost 7 bases, and 6 bases stayed unmatched. CDR1 is SNHLY, CDR2 FYNNEI, per germline. This CDR3 comprises 14 residues.